Listed below are T cell receptor beta chains from one sample, sequenced in a study of T-cell memory formation after mild COVID-19. TCRdb independently ran MiXCR on the 5' RACE reads; one entry per CDR3 protein. Seen here are about 260,000 distinct CDR3 sequences, 16% observed once, and the top ten hold 22%. Sequencing used PBMCs or a T cell subset sorted from them (not recorded which). Receptor source: a man younger than 30 who had mild COVID-19 (a few samples of this study predate the infection). Cell type and time point are not known. Both conserved end residues are part of each CDR3. The D gene is left open where the match is weak. The listing skips clone size in some rows; elsewhere it reads once, few, many or a size class.

j_call,v_call,d_call,clone_size,cdr3_length,cdr3_nt,cdr3_aa
TRBJ1-6,TRBV20-1,TRBD1,-,14,TGCAGTGCGAGGATGACAGGGACCAATTCACCCCTCCACTTT,CSARMTGTNSPLHF
TRBJ2-1,TRBV4-2,TRBD2,-,16,TGTGCCAGCAGCCAAGTCCGCGGGGGACCCTACAATGAGCAGTTCTTC,CASSQVRGGPYNEQFF
TRBJ2-4,TRBV6-5,-,many,16,TGTGCCAGCAGTTACTCGATAGGGCCAGCCAAAAACATTCAGTACTTC,CASSYSIGPAKNIQYF
TRBJ2-5,TRBV7-9,-,-,15,TGTGCCAGCAGCTCGCCAGCCAGGGACCAAGAGACCCAGTACTTC,CASSSPARDQETQYF
TRBJ2-7,TRBV14,-,-,15,TGTGCCAGCAGCCAAGAAATGGGGCAGGGTAGGAAGCAGTACTTC,CASSQEMGQGRKQYF
TRBJ2-5,TRBV5-1,TRBD1,-,15,TGCGCCAGCAGCTTGTTGGGACAGGCGGCGGAGACCCAGTACTTC,CASSLLGQAAETQYF
TRBJ2-5,TRBV4-1,TRBD2,few,15,TGCGCCAGCAGCCAAGATAGCGGGCGATGGGAGACCCAGTACTTC,CASSQDSGRWETQYF
TRBJ2-3,TRBV20-1,-,-,15,TGCAGTGCTAGAAGTGGAGGCGGCAGCACAGATACGCAGTATTTT,CSARSGGGSTDTQYF
TRBJ2-1,TRBV4-3,TRBD2,few,23,TGCGCCAGCAGCCAGAGAAGACTGGATCCCAGTAGCGGGGGGGCGACGTCCTACAATGAGCAGTTCTTC,CASSQRRLDPSSGGATSYNEQFF
TRBJ2-2,TRBV5-1,-,-,14,TGCGCCAGCAGCCCGGACCCGAACACCGGGGAGCTGTTTTTT,CASSPDPNTGELFF
TRBJ1-2,TRBV24-1,TRBD1,-,12,TGTGCCACCAGTGATAACAGGGGCGGCTACACCTTC,CATSDNRGGYTF
TRBJ2-7,TRBV5-1,-,few,13,TGCGCCAGCAGCTTTGGGAAGGGCTACGAGCAGTACTTC,CASSFGKGYEQYF
TRBJ2-2,TRBV10-3,TRBD2,-,16,TGTGCCATCAGTGCCCTAGCGGGGGGCGAGACCGGGGAGCTGTTTTTT,CAISALAGGETGELFF
TRBJ1-4,TRBV28,TRBD1,few,15,TGTGCCAGCAGTCCCCCGGGACAGGGAGGAGAAAAACTGTTTTTT,CASSPPGQGGEKLFF
TRBJ1-2,TRBV7-8,TRBD1,few,12,TGTGCCAGCAGCCCCGACAGGGCTGGCTACACCTTC,CASSPDRAGYTF
TRBJ1-2,TRBV5-1,-,many,14,TGCGCCAGCAGCTTGGGAGGCAGACTCTATGGCTACACCTTC,CASSLGGRLYGYTF
TRBJ1-2,TRBV10-3,-,many,13,TGTGCCATCAGTGAGTCGGGACATGCCACCTACACCTTC,CAISESGHATYTF
TRBJ2-3,TRBV11-2,-,many,14,TGTGCCAGCACCCTAACTAGTCACACAGATACGCAGTATTTT,CASTLTSHTDTQYF
TRBJ2-3,TRBV11-2,TRBD1,-,16,TGTGCCAGCAGCTTACTAGGGACAGGGTTGAGGGATACGCAGTATTTT,CASSLLGTGLRDTQYF
TRBJ2-2,TRBV7-9,-,few,14,TGTGCCAGCAGCTTACAGGGACGCACCGGGGAGCTGTTTTTT,CASSLQGRTGELFF
TRBJ2-5,TRBV20-1,TRBD1,few,13,TGCAGTGCTAGGGGACAGCTACAAGAGACCCAGTACTTC,CSARGQLQETQYF
TRBJ1-5,TRBV20-1,-,few,15,TGCAGTGCTAGAGACCCGGGACACCTCTATCAGCCCCAGCATTTT,CSARDPGHLYQPQHF
TRBJ2-3,TRBV5-5,TRBD1,-,15,TGTGCCAGCAGCTTGGGCGGGACAGGAGGTAATACGCAGTATTTT,CASSLGGTGGNTQYF
TRBJ2-5,TRBV11-2,-,-,11,TGTGCCAGCAGCTTGGCTCAGACCCAGTACTTC,CASSLAQTQYF
TRBJ2-1,TRBV6-5,TRBD2,-,12,TGTGCCATCCCCTGGGGGGGCAATGAGCAGTTCTTC,CAIPWGGNEQFF
TRBJ1-1,TRBV19,-,-,13,TGTGCCAGTCGCGAGTACATGGGGATTGAAGCTTTCTTT,CASREYMGIEAFF
TRBJ2-3,TRBV18,TRBD2,few,16,TGTGCCAGCTCACCACTTAGGCGGGGGAGTACAGATACGCAGTATTTT,CASSPLRRGSTDTQYF
TRBJ1-4,TRBV3-1,-,-,13,TGTGCCAGCAGCCGGGGTGGTGATGAAAAACTGTTTTTT,CASSRGGDEKLFF
TRBJ2-7,TRBV7-8,-,few,19,TGTGCCAGCAGCTTAGCCATGGTTACTGCGCCAGGGGTGGCCTACGAGCAGTACTTC,CASSLAMVTAPGVAYEQYF
TRBJ1-6,TRBV6-5,TRBD1,-,19,TGTGCCAGCAGTTACTCATCAGGGGGTCATAGCTCCTATAATTCACCCCTCCACTTT,CASSYSSGGHSSYNSPLHF
TRBJ2-5,TRBV10-3,TRBD1,-,14,TGTGCCATCAGTGCAAGACAGGGACAAGAGACCCAGTACTTC,CAISARQGQETQYF
TRBJ1-1,TRBV6-1,-,few,13,TGTGCCAGCGGAACAGGAACTTACACTGAAGCTTTCTTT,CASGTGTYTEAFF
TRBJ2-7,TRBV27,TRBD1,few,15,TGTGCCAGCAGTTTGGGACAGGGAGGGTTCTACGAGCAGTACTTC,CASSLGQGGFYEQYF
TRBJ2-5,TRBV18,TRBD2,few,15,TGTGCCAGCTCACCCTTGGGACTAGCGAGAGAGACCCAGTACTTC,CASSPLGLARETQYF
TRBJ2-2,TRBV2,-,few,13,TGTGCCAGCAGTGAACGCAGGACCGGGGAGCTGTTTTTT,CASSERRTGELFF
TRBJ2-5,TRBV14,-,-,14,TGTGCCAGCAGCCAAGGGGTGGTCAAAGAGACCCAGTACTTC,CASSQGVVKETQYF
TRBJ2-5,TRBV7-2,-,-,13,TGTGCCAGCAGCTTGGACTGGCAAGAGACCCAGTACTTC,CASSLDWQETQYF
TRBJ2-5,TRBV6-5,-,once,14,TGTGCCAGCAGTTGGGGCCCCCCGGGAGAGACCCAGTACTTC,CASSWGPPGETQYF
TRBJ1-2,TRBV5-1,-,many,14,TGCGCCAGCAGCTTGTCGGGAAGCAATAATGGCTACACCTTC,CASSLSGSNNGYTF
TRBJ1-4,TRBV7-2,-,few,16,TGTGCCAGCAGCTACGAACAGGCGATGGCTAATGAAAAACTGTTTTTT,CASSYEQAMANEKLFF
TRBJ1-2,TRBV6-5,TRBD1,few,17,TGTGCCAGCAGTTACCTTCCAGCCACTACAGGGGACTATGGCTACACCTTC,CASSYLPATTGDYGYTF
TRBJ2-5,TRBV6-5,-,many,15,TGTGCCAGCAGTGAGGGGGGGGACAGCAAAGAGACCCAGTACTTC,CASSEGGDSKETQYF
TRBJ1-1,TRBV7-9,-,many,14,TGTGCCAGCAGCTTTAAATCCGGGAACACTGAAGCTTTCTTT,CASSFKSGNTEAFF
TRBJ2-3,TRBV29-1,TRBD1,-,14,TGCAGCGTTGGGACAGGGGGACCCACAGATACGCAGTATTTT,CSVGTGGPTDTQYF
TRBJ2-7,TRBV7-9,-,-,14,TGTGCCAGCAGCTCCCCGGGACGACCTTACGAGCAGTACTTC,CASSSPGRPYEQYF
TRBJ1-2,TRBV12-3/TRBV12-4,TRBD1,-,16,TGTGCCAGCAGTCAGAGCCTGGACAGGGCTAACTATGGCTACACCTTC,CASSQSLDRANYGYTF
TRBJ2-2,TRBV4-3,-,many,15,TGCGCCAGCAGCCCAGGAGCTAGACGGACCGGGGAGCTGTTTTTT,CASSPGARRTGELFF
TRBJ1-1,TRBV19,-,-,13,TGTGCCAGTAGTTTCCAGGGGTTTACTGAAGCTTTCTTT,CASSFQGFTEAFF
TRBJ2-4,TRBV21-1,-,-,16,TGTGCCAGCAGCAAAGTGGGCAGCTTAGCCAAAAACATTCAGTACTTC,CASSKVGSLAKNIQYF
TRBJ2-3,TRBV30,TRBD2,few,16,TGTGCCTGGAGTGTACTTCTAGCGGTAAACACAGATACGCAGTATTTT,CAWSVLLAVNTDTQYF
TRBJ2-5,TRBV23-1,-,few,18,TGCGCCAGCAGTCAATCTCTCCTCAGCAGTACGAGAAAAGAGACCCAGTACTTC,CASSQSLLSSTRKETQYF
TRBJ2-6,TRBV4-3,TRBD1,-,18,TGCGCCAGCAGCCAAGAGGGACAGATAATCTCTGGGGCCAACGTCCTGACTTTC,CASSQEGQIISGANVLTF
TRBJ2-5,TRBV5-5,-,many,15,TGTGCCAGCAGCTTGACCAGGGGATGGCAAGAGACCCAGTACTTC,CASSLTRGWQETQYF
TRBJ1-5,TRBV12-3/TRBV12-4,-,many,15,TGTGCCAGCAGTTTAGGGGGTTCGGTCAATCAGCCCCAGCATTTT,CASSLGGSVNQPQHF
TRBJ2-2,TRBV7-6,TRBD1,-,14,TGTGCCAGCAGCTTAGGGACAGGGGCCGGGGAGCTGTTTTTT,CASSLGTGAGELFF
TRBJ1-2,TRBV12-3/TRBV12-4,-,-,13,TGTGCCAGCAGACGGCTCATGGTGGGGGGCTACACCTTC,CASRRLMVGGYTF
TRBJ2-5,TRBV7-3,-,few,14,TGTGCCAGCAGCTTAACGGCCTTGGGGGAGACCCAGTACTTC,CASSLTALGETQYF
TRBJ2-7,TRBV30,-,-,13,TGTGCCTGGAGTGTATCAAACAGGCACGAGCAGTACTTC,CAWSVSNRHEQYF
TRBJ1-1,TRBV4-2,-,few,15,TGTGCCAGCAGCCAAGGGGTATTCATGAACACTGAAGCTTTCTTT,CASSQGVFMNTEAFF